The 7 T cell receptor beta chains given below trace back to one sample, sequenced in a study of technical replicates of blood from a handful of donors. Using immunoSEQ multiplex PCR, the repertoire was profiled, and TCRdb retains in-frame clones only, with some absent. Among 65,000 to 90,000 clones, approximately 90% were seen once, and the ten largest hold approximately 4.4%. The sample was PBMCs. The receptors shown here come from a human donor in good health. Some clones in this sample may be carry-over from other donors' samples.

This clone has only one observation. The chain carries TRBV5-5 and TRBJ2-5, with 8 bases fitting TRBD1. There are 13 residues in the CDR3. CDR1 is SGHKS, CDR2 YYEKEE, per germline (reference sequence). V lost 5 bases, J lost 5 bases, and 5 bases stayed unmatched. Here the CDR3 reads CASSFRQGETQYF. CDR3 nucleotide sequence: TGTGCCAGCAGTTTTCGACAGGGGGAGACCCAGTACTTC.

This chain uses TRBV2 with TRBJ2-3, with TRBD2 matching 11 bases. V shed 8 bases, J shed 4 bases, and the junction held 5 bases outside the gene matches. This CDR3 contains 14 residues. Per germline, CDR1 SNHLY and CDR2 FYNNEI. CDR3 loop: CASLAGGPSDTQYF. In DNA, the CDR3 is TGTGCCAGCTTAGCGGGAGGGCCCTCAGATACGCAGTATTTT.

The CDR3: CASSLAPEATFTDTQYF. CDR3 DNA: TGTGCCAGCAGCTTGGCACCGGAGGCGACTTTCACAGATACGCAGTATTTT. The gene calls are TRBV5-5 and TRBJ2-3, with D possibly being TRBD2 (5 bases). With 0 bases removed from V and 2 bases from J, the gap between germline ends came to 16 bases. The V gene's germline CDR1 is SGHKS and CDR2 YYEKEE (reference sequence). This CDR3 spans 17 amino acids.

The chain recombines TRBV7-2 with TRBJ1-5; TRBD1 matches at 8 bases. This CDR3 is built from 15 residues. The ends lost 4 bases at V and 3 bases at J; junction bases unmatched: 5. Germline CDR1 is SGHTA and CDR2 is FQGNSA. The CDR3: CASSSDRGYNQPQHF. The CDR3 DNA reads TGTGCCAGCAGCTCTGACAGGGGCTACAATCAGCCCCAGCATTTT.

The chain couples TRBV4-1 to TRBJ2-2; the match to TRBD1 covers 8 bases. This CDR3 is 16 amino acids long. The germline V gene has CDR1 MGHRA and CDR2 YSYEKL. Germline trimming cut 2 bases from V and 6 bases from J; bases unmatched to any gene: 8. CDR3 loop: CASSQRTGLISGELFF. The CDR3 nucleotides read TGCGCCAGCAGCCAACGGACAGGGCTTATTTCCGGGGAGCTGTTTTTT.

In nucleotides, the CDR3 is TGTGCCACCACAGCTGGGACAGGGGACTATGAGCAGTTCTTC. It specifies CATTAGTGDYEQFF. The rearrangement links TRBV10-3 to TRBJ2-1; 10 bases map to TRBD1. The CDR3 covers 14 residues. CDR1 is ENHRY, CDR2 SYGVKD, per germline. Germline trimming cut 10 bases from V and 8 bases from J; bases unmatched to any gene: 11.

The chain has TRBV5-4 and TRBJ2-5, with D perhaps matching TRBD2 (6 bases). This CDR3 comprises 13 residues. Germline loops: CDR1 SGHNT, CDR2 YYREEE (reference sequence). V shed 0 bases and J shed 3 bases, with 6 bases lying between them. CDR3 region: CASSLGGEETQYF. CDR3 coding DNA: TGTGCCAGCAGCTTGGGGGGGGAAGAGACCCAGTACTTC.